Following are 23 T cell receptor beta chains from one sample sequenced in a study of blood T cells in healthy people across ages. A J-beta primer mix and a sample-barcoded 5' primer were used in a second PCR of roughly 6 to 12 cycles. TCRdb used MiXCR to reprocess the 5' RACE reads, holding one entry per CDR3 protein. The profile covers under 1,000,000 distinct CDR3 sequences, with about 47% appearing a single time and 15% to 20% taken by the ten largest. Input material: blood. These receptors were collected from an elderly man in good health.

CDR3 DNA sequence: TGTGCCAGCAGATTATCCGGGACCCAAACGTCACCCGGGACTAGCGGGGACAATGAGCAGTTCTTC. Amino acid sequence: CASRLSGTQTSPGTSGDNEQFF. The J gene is TRBJ2-1, the V gene TRBV2; TRBD2 matches 13 bases. After removal of 6 bases from V and 5 bases from J, the junction contained 25 bases not matched to a gene. Germline V gives CDR1 SNHLY, CDR2 FYNNEI. The CDR3 contains 22 residues.

J is TRBJ1-1 and V is TRBV5-4; weak D call: TRBD1 (5 bases). The germline gives CDR1 SGHNT, CDR2 YYREEE (reference sequence). This CDR3 contains 14 residues. Trimming cost V 0 bases and J 4 bases, with 10 bases left between them. The CDR3 coding sequence is TGTGCCAGCAGCTTGGCCAGGAGGGGCACTGAAGCTTTCTTT. It specifies CASSLARRGTEAFF.

V gene TRBV4-1 combines with J gene TRBJ1-4; no clear D gene. Deletions cut 4 bases from V and 7 bases from J, with 10 bases between. Germline V lookup: CDR1 MGHRA, CDR2 YSYEKL. This CDR3 has 13 amino acids. CDR3 protein: CASSRVMSEKLFF. The CDR3 coding sequence is TGCGCCAGCAGCCGGGTGATGAGTGAAAAACTGTTTTTT.

This clonotype has ten or more counts. The chain is built from TRBV12-3 or TRBV12-4 and TRBJ2-7; no clear D gene. The CDR3 extends over 11 amino acids. Trimming stripped 3 bases from V and 4 bases from J, with 4 bases between. The CDR3 sequence: CASSFQYEQYF. The DNA for the CDR3 is TGTGCCAGCAGTTTCCAATACGAGCAGTACTTC.

This clonotype was observed many times. This chain connects TRBV7-2 to TRBJ2-1; D possibly corresponds to TRBD1 (5 bases). Germline-derived CDR1 and CDR2 are SGHTA and FQGNSA. Trimming pared 2 bases from V and 4 bases from J, leaving 12 bases between. The CDR3 consists of 15 residues. This CDR3 is CASSLQGGGYNEQFF. The DNA of the CDR3 is TGTGCCAGCAGCTTACAGGGCGGCGGTTACAATGAGCAGTTCTTC. Full variable domain (missing parts from reference TRBV7-2 and TRBJ2-1): GAGVSQSPSNKVTEKGKDVELRCDPISGHTALYWYRQSLGQGLEFLIYFQGNSAPDKSGLPSDRFSAERTGGSVSTLTIQRTQQEDSAVYLCASSLQGGGYNEQFFGPGTRLTVL.

This clonotype was seen a few times. J is TRBJ2-1 and V is TRBV21-1; the D call TRBD1 from the table was never checked on the DNA. TRBV21-1 is a listed pseudogene. CDR3 length equals 19 residues. This CDR3 reads CASTPSLWGQGPSYNEQFF. The CDR3 bases are TGTGCCAGCACTCCGAGTTTGTGGGGACAGGGACCCTCCTACAATGAGCAGTTCTTC.

Worth noting for this clonotype: Given a much more abundant clone one base away, this may be a read error. J is TRBJ2-1 and V is TRBV29-1; TRBD1 might be the D (5 bases). The germline CDR1 and CDR2 sequences are SQVTM and ANQGSEA. The CDR3 runs 12 residues. The CDR3 region is CGVDQGGNEQFF. The CDR3 DNA sequence: TGCGGCGTTGATCAGGGTGGCAATGAGCAGTTCTTC.

This clonotype appeared once. The V call is TRBV3-1, the J call TRBJ1-2; D might be TRBD1 (6 bases). The CDR3 runs to 14 residues. V was shortened by 3 bases and J by 8 bases, with 16 bases between the two germline ends. CDR1 LGHDT and CDR2 YNNKEL come from the germline V gene (reference sequence). The CDR3 sequence is CASSHTELQGGYTF. DNA for the CDR3: TGTGCCAGCAGCCACACGGAATTACAGGGAGGCTACACCTTC.

V usage is TRBV7-8 and J usage is TRBJ2-7, with D perhaps matching TRBD2 (5 bases). Deletions cut 5 bases from V and 1 base from J, with 15 bases between. Germline CDR1 is SGHVS and CDR2 is FQNEAQ. The CDR3 totals 15 residues. CDR3 protein: CASSPSVRESYEQYF. The DNA for the CDR3 is TGTGCCAGCAGCCCCTCGGTGAGGGAATCCTACGAGCAGTACTTC.

V and J are TRBV10-2 and TRBJ2-7; weak D call: TRBD2 (6 bases). CDR3 size: 12 residues. Germline V gene lookup returns CDR1 WSHSY and CDR2 SAAADI. With 6 bases removed from V and 5 bases from J, the gap between germline ends came to 11 bases. The chain's CDR3 is CASRPGGDEQYF. Written as DNA, the CDR3 is TGCGCCAGCAGACCCGGCGGGGACGAGCAGTACTTC.

In regard to this clonotype: A read error is possible here, since a much larger clone lies one base away. The chain combines TRBV2 with TRBJ2-1; D not certain. The J call may be in error: the DNA end matches TRBJ2-7 better. CDR1 and CDR2 from the germline V gene are SNHLY and FYNNEI. The CDR3 consists of 14 residues. In nucleotides, the CDR3 is TGTGCCAGCATCGCCCAACTACGGAATAATGAGCAGTACTTC. It translates to CASIAQLRNNEQYF.

Only a few counts were recorded for this clonotype. The rearrangement uses TRBV10-2 and TRBJ1-4; no firm D call. There are 13 residues in the CDR3. Trimming cost V 3 bases and J 7 bases, with 9 bases left between them. CDR1 is WSHSY and CDR2 is SAAADI in the germline V gene. This chain's CDR3 is CASSDWGIEKLFF. As DNA, the CDR3 is TGCGCCAGCAGTGATTGGGGAATTGAAAAACTGTTTTTT.

This clonotype has more than one count but fewer than ten. The chain is built from TRBV4-3 and TRBJ2-1, with TRBD2 as a possible D gene (6 bases). The germline V gene encodes CDR1 LGHNA and CDR2 YSLEER. The V gene lost 2 bases and the J gene lost 8 bases, with 16 bases spanning the gap. The length of the CDR3 is 15 residues. The CDR3 DNA is TGCGCCAGCAGCCAAACCGGGAGTCGCCCGGATGAGCAGTTCTTC. Translating gives CASSQTGSRPDEQFF.

The rearrangement joins TRBV5-1 to TRBJ1-1; D is possibly TRBD1 (5 bases). This CDR3 spans 16 amino acids. CDR1 and CDR2 from the germline V gene are SGHRS and YFSETQ. Between the trimmed V and J ends, which lost 2 bases and 4 bases, there was a span of 18 bases. Here the CDR3 DNA reads TGCGCCAGCAGCTTCCCCGGGACCCGAGGGAGCACTGAAGCTTTCTTT. It yields the protein CASSFPGTRGSTEAFF.

V and J are TRBV6-1 and TRBJ1-1; D may be TRBD1 (5 bases). Trimming stripped 10 bases from V and 1 base from J, with 16 bases between. This CDR3 is built from 14 residues. Per germline, CDR1 MNHNS and CDR2 SASEGT. CDR3 nucleotide sequence: TGTGCCATCCAGGGTTCTGGAGGGAACACTGAAGCTTTCTTT. It encodes CAIQGSGGNTEAFF.

V gene TRBV2 combines with J gene TRBJ2-3; 9 bases match TRBD2. The germline CDR1 and CDR2 sequences are SNHLY and FYNNEI. The length of the CDR3 is 12 residues. V was clipped by 1 base and J by 14 bases; unmatched bases: 4. As DNA, the CDR3 is TGTGCCAGCAGTGAAGTAGCGGGAGTAGTGTATTTT. Its protein product is CASSEVAGVVYF.

The V call is TRBV20-1, the J call TRBJ1-2, with D tentatively TRBD1 (6 bases). The germline V and J ends were trimmed by 6 bases and 0 bases, with 14 bases remaining between them. The CDR3 consists of 14 residues. Germline loops: CDR1 DFQATT, CDR2 SNEGSKA (reference sequence). This CDR3 reads CSAHGGRSNYGYTF. The CDR3 nucleotides read TGCAGTGCCCACGGGGGCAGATCTAACTATGGCTACACCTTC.

This clonotype has just one count. This chain uses TRBV3-1 with TRBJ2-7, with 10 nucleotides matching TRBD2. V trimming: 4 bases; J trimming: 0 bases; junction bases outside the gene matches: 12. In germline, CDR1 is LGHDT, CDR2 YNNKEL (reference sequence). The CDR3 spans 18 residues. In DNA form, the CDR3 reads TGTGCCAGCAGCCCTCCCGGGACTAGCGCTGACGGCTCCTACGAGCAGTACTTC. Amino acids: CASSPPGTSADGSYEQYF.

As DNA, the CDR3 is TGTGCCAGCAGCGCTTCGGGTTGGACAGTGCCTTCGGGATCACCCCTCCACTTT. It is translated as CASSASGWTVPSGSPLHF. The rearrangement joins TRBV6-1 to TRBJ1-6; weak D call: TRBD1 (6 bases). Deletions cut 6 bases from V and 10 bases from J, with 28 bases between. The germline V gene has CDR1 MNHNS and CDR2 SASEGT. The CDR3 consists of 18 residues.

V gene TRBV20-1 combines with J gene TRBJ1-1, with TRBD1 matching 8 bases. The V segment lost 8 bases and the J segment 4 bases; nucleotides outside the gene matches: 18. CDR3 size: 16 residues. Germline CDR1 and CDR2: DFQATT and SNEGSKA (reference sequence). Here the CDR3 DNA reads TGCAGTTGTGTAGACAGGGGCTTTACGTTCAGCACTGAAGCTTTCTTT. This sequence encodes CSCVDRGFTFSTEAFF.

This chain links TRBV3-1 with TRBJ2-5, with 7 bases lining up with TRBD2. The CDR3 runs to 14 residues. J was trimmed by 2 bases and V by 2 bases; bases with no gene match: 2. Germline loops: CDR1 LGHDT, CDR2 YNNKEL (reference sequence). CDR3 sequence (DNA): TGTGCCAGCAGCCAACGTAGCGGGCAAGAGACCCAGTACTTC. Translated: CASSQRSGQETQYF.

This clonotype has a count of ten or more. The chain uses TRBV29-1 and TRBJ2-7; a possible D gene is TRBD2 (5 bases). Between the trimmed V and J ends, which lost 2 bases and 6 bases, there was a span of 11 bases. The germline gives CDR1 SQVTM, CDR2 ANQGSEA. CDR3 length: 12 amino acids. The CDR3 coding sequence is TGCAGCGTTGAAAATCGACGGGGCGAGCAGTACTTC. It specifies CSVENRRGEQYF.

The CDR3 region is CASSISGTVNEQYF. CDR3 DNA: TGTGCCAGCAGTATCAGCGGGACAGTCAATGAGCAGTACTTC. V is TRBV27 and J is TRBJ2-7; D might be TRBD1 or TRBD2, each matching 7 bases. Germline CDR1 MNHEY, CDR2 SMNVEV (reference sequence). Trimming shortened V by 5 bases and J by 7 bases, and 18 bases separated the two germline ends. This CDR3 has 14 amino acids.